This T cell receptor (beta chain) was sequenced in a study of CD8 T cells in Susac syndrome. CDR3 length: 15 amino acids. The germline V gene has CDR1 SEHNR and CDR2 FQNEAQ (reference sequence). The J segment lost 7 bases and the V segment lost 4 bases, leaving 5 bases of the junction unmatched. Random hexamers were used to reverse transcribe the RNA input (roughly 0.5 to 1 ug). Each CDR3 protein gets one entry after TCRdb re-called the immunoSEQ multiplex PCR reads with MiXCR. Of about 130,000 distinct CDR3 sequences in the sample, approximately 93% were seen once. This receptor was identified in a human donor with multiple sclerosis. The sequencing input was CD8+ T cells from PBMCs. The V and J genes are TRBV7-9 and TRBJ2-2, with 11 positions matching TRBD1. Here the CDR3 reads CASSSGQGASGELFF. The CDR3, as DNA: TGTGCCAGCAGCTCCGGACAGGGGGCAAGCGGGGAGCTGTTTTTT. Supplemented by reference TRBV7-9 and TRBJ2-2, the full variable domain reads DTGVSQNPRHKITKRGQNVTFRCDPISEHNRLYWYRQTLGQGPEFLTYFQNEAQLEKSRLLSDRFSAERPKGSFSTLEIQRTEQGDSAMYLCASSSGQGASGELFFGEGSRLTVL.